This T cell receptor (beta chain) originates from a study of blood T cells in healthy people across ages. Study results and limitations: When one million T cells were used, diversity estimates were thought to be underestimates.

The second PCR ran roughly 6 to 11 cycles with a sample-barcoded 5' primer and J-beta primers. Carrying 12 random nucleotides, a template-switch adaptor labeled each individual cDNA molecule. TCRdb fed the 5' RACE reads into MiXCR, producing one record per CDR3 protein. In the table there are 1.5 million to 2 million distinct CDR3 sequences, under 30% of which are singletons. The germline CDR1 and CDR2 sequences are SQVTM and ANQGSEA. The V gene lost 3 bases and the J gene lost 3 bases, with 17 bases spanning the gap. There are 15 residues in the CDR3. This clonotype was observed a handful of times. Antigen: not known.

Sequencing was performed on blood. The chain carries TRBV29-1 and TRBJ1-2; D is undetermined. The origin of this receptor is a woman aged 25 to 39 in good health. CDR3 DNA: TGCAGCGTTGACCCCGGGGTCTACGGGGACTATGGCTACACCTTC. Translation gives CSVDPGVYGDYGYTF.